This T cell receptor beta chain stems from a study of blood T cell repertoires in COVID-19. Across the whole study: Sites in the United States, Italy and Spain provided acute and convalescent COVID-19 samples. Sources were T cells, B-cell-depleted T cells, or PBMCs; the material itself was cDNA or gDNA.

In the authors' methods: Estimation of nucleated cell counts relied on the amplification of reference gene primers. The assay was immunoSEQ multiplex PCR, and TCRdb's table has in-frame clones only and misses some. For V, J and clone size, that table is used; D and trimming come from the DNA. The sample includes hundreds of thousands of clones, nearly 90% of them seen just once. This clone was counted between two and nine times. From germline, CDR1 is LNHDA and CDR2 SQIVND (reference sequence). Germline trimming cut 8 bases from V and 2 bases from J; bases unmatched to any gene: 11. The CDR3 covers 16 residues.

The clonotype was recovered from a woman between 40 and 50 years old who had recovered from COVID-19. Source material: peripheral blood. The chain is built from TRBV19 and TRBJ1-3; TRBD1 matches 8 bases. This CDR3 reads CASRQGANRPGNTIYF. The CDR3 DNA sequence: TGTGCCAGTCGGCAGGGGGCAAACCGCCCTGGAAACACCATATATTTT.